What follows are 13 T cell receptor beta chains derived from one specimen sequenced in a study of blood T cells in healthy people across ages. With a J-beta primer mix and a sample-barcoded 5' primer, a second PCR ran roughly 6 to 11 cycles. TCRdb recomputed calls from the 5' RACE reads with MiXCR, one row per CDR3 protein. The sample carries around 520,000 distinct CDR3 sequences, around 27% recorded once. This sample also appeared in a second study, on T cells of mothers and their children.

Sequencing was performed on blood. Source of these receptors: a boy younger than 10 in good health.

With respect to this clonotype: Relative to the germline gene, one junction end is altered; a read error may explain this. V gene TRBV7-9 combines with J gene TRBJ2-3; D is ambiguous. Germline V gene data show CDR1 as SEHNR and CDR2 as FQNEAQ (reference sequence). CDR3 length equals 14 residues. The DNA for the CDR3 is TGTGTCAGCAGCGTCTATGCTAGCACAGATACGCAGTATTTT. Its translation is CVSSVYASTDTQYF.

Notes on this clonotype: A much more abundant neighbour one base away suggests this may be a read error. The CDR3 is CATSRAPGYQETQYF. In nucleotides, the CDR3 is TGTGCCACCAGCAGAGCTCCGGGGTACCAAGAGACCCAGTACTTC. The chain is built from TRBV15 and TRBJ2-5; possible D gene TRBD2, 5 bases. Deletions cut 1 base from V and 0 bases from J, with 9 bases between. The CDR3 runs 15 residues. CDR1 LNHNV and CDR2 YYDKDF come from the germline V gene (reference sequence).

This clonotype was observed a few times. The rearrangement links TRBV20-1 to TRBJ1-5, with D maybe TRBD1 (5 bases). V shed 3 bases and J shed 8 bases, with 14 bases lying between them. The CDR3 is made up of 13 amino acids. CDR1 and CDR2 from the germline V gene are DFQATT and SNEGSKA (reference sequence). The CDR3 coding sequence is TGCAGTGCTAGTTCTACGGGGGAGAAGCCCCAGCATTTT. Residues: CSASSTGEKPQHF.

The V gene is TRBV19, the J gene TRBJ2-7; 8 bases are shared with TRBD1. Trimming took 5 bases from V and 2 from J; bases not matched to a gene: 5. The CDR3 sequence is 14 residues long. Germline lookup yields CDR1 LNHDA and CDR2 SQIVND (reference sequence). CDR3 sequence: CASSAGQAPYEQYF. The CDR3 DNA is TGTGCCAGTAGTGCGGGACAGGCACCCTACGAGCAGTACTTC.

This clonotype showed up just a few times. One end of the junction fails to match germline, which may point to a read error. The chain couples TRBV12-3 or TRBV12-4 to TRBJ1-1; a possible D gene is TRBD1 (6 bases). The CDR3 is made up of 13 amino acids. CDR3 in DNA: TGTACCAGCGCTGGGACACCGAACACTGAAGCTTTCTTT. Translated, it gives CTSAGTPNTEAFF.

The chain carries TRBV4-2 and TRBJ2-6; D is unresolved. Germline V CDR1 and CDR2: LGHNA, YNFKEQ. The CDR3 sequence is 16 residues long. V was trimmed by 3 bases and J by 4 bases, leaving 13 bases between them. DNA of the CDR3: TGTGCCAGCAGCCAGGAAGGGCTACCCGGGGCCAACGTCCTGACTTTC. The encoded protein is CASSQEGLPGANVLTF.

This chain links TRBV6-1 with TRBJ2-2, with D unresolved. V was trimmed by 2 bases and J by 4 bases, leaving 14 bases between them. There are 16 residues in the CDR3. CDR1 and CDR2 (germline): MNHNS, SASEGT. The CDR3 bases are TGTGCCAGCAGTGAATTCGGTAGCAGACTCACCGGGGAGCTGTTTTTT. Translated, it gives CASSEFGSRLTGELFF.

The chain couples TRBV5-6 to TRBJ2-1, with 8 bases fitting TRBD2. Germline V gene data show CDR1 as SGHDT and CDR2 as YYEEEE. The junction had 7 bases not matched to a gene; V was cut back by 2 bases and J by 6 bases. The length of the CDR3 is 15 residues. CDR3 in amino acids: CASSLPASGLNEQFF. Here the CDR3 DNA reads TGTGCCAGCAGCTTACCCGCTAGCGGGCTCAATGAGCAGTTCTTC.

This clonotype showed up just a few times. The CDR3 loop reads CASSVEGQGTDTQYF. CDR3 DNA sequence: TGTGCCAGCAGCGTAGAGGGACAGGGCACAGATACGCAGTATTTT. The chain is built from TRBV9 and TRBJ2-3, with TRBD1 identical over 8 bases. Germline V gene sequence: CDR1 SGDLS, CDR2 YYNGEE. The ends lost 0 bases at V and 1 base at J; junction bases unmatched: 1. This CDR3 has 15 amino acids.

This clonotype was counted only a few times. The CDR3 DNA follows: TGCAGCGTAGCCGGACAGGGTAACTACGAGCAGTACTTC. Translation: CSVAGQGNYEQYF. The rearrangement links TRBV29-1 to TRBJ2-5, with 8 bases that match TRBD1. TRBJ2-7 explains the end of the DNA better; the J call may be wrong. CDR3 length: 13 residues. Per the germline V gene, CDR1 is SQVTM and CDR2 is ANQGSEA.

The table lists this clonotype with a few counts. This sequence joins TRBV20-1 and TRBJ2-3; 7 bases map to TRBD2. Per the germline V gene, CDR1 is DFQATT and CDR2 is SNEGSKA (reference sequence). V lost 5 bases, J lost 6 bases, and 14 bases stayed unmatched. The CDR3 totals 15 residues. The CDR3: CSALQSGDPRDTQYF. CDR3 coding DNA: TGCAGTGCTCTTCAGAGCGGGGACCCTAGGGATACGCAGTATTTT.

The V gene is TRBV12-3 or TRBV12-4, the J gene TRBJ2-7; D might be TRBD1 or TRBD2, each matching 5 bases. CDR3 size: 15 residues. The V gene lost 6 bases and the J gene lost 4 bases, with 19 bases spanning the gap. This chain's CDR3 is CASSDLTLGVYEQYF. Written as DNA, the CDR3 is TGTGCCAGCAGCGATCTGACACTGGGGGTTTACGAGCAGTACTTC.

The V gene is TRBV30, the J gene TRBJ2-2, with 12 bases aligning to TRBD2. V lost 1 base and J lost 7; bases outside the gene matches: 1. The CDR3 spans 14 residues. Germline V gene data show CDR1 as GTSNPN and CDR2 as SVGIG (reference sequence). The CDR3 region is CAWSGLAGVGELFF. The CDR3 DNA follows: TGTGCCTGGAGTGGACTAGCGGGAGTCGGGGAGCTGTTTTTT.